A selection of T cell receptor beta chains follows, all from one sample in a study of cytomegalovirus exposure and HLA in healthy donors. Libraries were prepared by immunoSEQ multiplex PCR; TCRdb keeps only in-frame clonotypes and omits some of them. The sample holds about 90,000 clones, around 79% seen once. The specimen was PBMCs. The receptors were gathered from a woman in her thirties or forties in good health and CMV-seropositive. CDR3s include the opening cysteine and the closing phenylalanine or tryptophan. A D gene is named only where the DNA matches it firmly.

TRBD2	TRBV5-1	CASRQGLADNEQFF
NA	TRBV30	CAWSATLQGSTEAFF
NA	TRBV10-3	CAISESEGTIYF
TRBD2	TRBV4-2	CASSHTTGLAGVGPYEQYF
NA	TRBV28	CASGEGRKLFF
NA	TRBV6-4	CASSREWASGTEAFF
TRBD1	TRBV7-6	CASSPTTGTGARETQYF
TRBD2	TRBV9	CASSQTSGRRPYEQYF
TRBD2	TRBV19	CASSKWVTSGSHEQYF
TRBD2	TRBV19	CASSIVFTIAGSYNEQFF
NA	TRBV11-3	CASSSRPSSNSPLHF
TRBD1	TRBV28	CASSPRTGAQETQYF
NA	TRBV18	CASSPRYYEQYF
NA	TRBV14	CASSQVEGFSNQPQHF
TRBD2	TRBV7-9	CASNPASGRSSYNEQFF
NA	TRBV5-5	CASSFGRAYEQYF
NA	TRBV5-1	CASSLGQGNTGELFF
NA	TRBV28	CASSSGSSSYEQYF
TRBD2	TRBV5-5	CASSYLGLAGGIYNEQFF
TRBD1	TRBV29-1	CSAGGTGGADIYNEQFF
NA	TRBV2	CASGPGGSNEKLFF
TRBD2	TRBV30	CAWSGGRDLDTQYF
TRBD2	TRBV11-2	CASSFRLAGRADTQYF
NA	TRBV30	CAWSVLDRTTSSTDTQYF
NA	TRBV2	CATTLGRDRLSYGYTF
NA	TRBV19	CASSKSTQGAYEQYF
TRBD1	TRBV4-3	CASSYGTGPREKLFF
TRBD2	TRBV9	CASSVASGAPGELFF
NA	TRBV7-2	CASSPEGLARGTQYF
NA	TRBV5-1	CASSLAGGTGTDTQYF
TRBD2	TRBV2	CASSPTSGRHGEQFF
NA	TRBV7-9	CASFGAGITDTQYF
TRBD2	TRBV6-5	CASSSSRTSADTQYF
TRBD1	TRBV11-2	CASSPGQGAMNTEAFF
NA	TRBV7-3	CASSLGQTNNEQFF